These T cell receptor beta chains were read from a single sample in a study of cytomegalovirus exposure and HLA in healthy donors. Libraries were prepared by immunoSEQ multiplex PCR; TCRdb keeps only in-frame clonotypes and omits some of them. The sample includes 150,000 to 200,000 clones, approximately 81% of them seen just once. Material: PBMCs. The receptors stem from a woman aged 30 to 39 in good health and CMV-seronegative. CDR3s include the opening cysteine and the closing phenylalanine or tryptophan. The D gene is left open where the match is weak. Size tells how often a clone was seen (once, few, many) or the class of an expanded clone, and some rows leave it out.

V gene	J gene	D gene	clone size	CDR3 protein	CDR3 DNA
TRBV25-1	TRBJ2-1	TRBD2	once	CASSEAGGRPIYEQFF	TGTGCCAGCAGTGAAGCGGGAGGACGACCTATCTATGAGCAGTTCTTC
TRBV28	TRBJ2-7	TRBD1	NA	CASSSFRGPHREQYF	TGTGCCAGCAGTTCGTTCAGGGGGCCCCATCGGGAGCAGTACTTC
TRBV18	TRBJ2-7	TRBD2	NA	CASSPTSGGFYEQYF	TGTGCCAGCTCACCGACTAGCGGGGGCTTCTACGAGCAGTACTTC
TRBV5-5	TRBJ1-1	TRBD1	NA	CASSLWDRHNTEAFF	TGTGCCAGCAGCTTGTGGGACAGGCATAACACTGAAGCTTTCTTT
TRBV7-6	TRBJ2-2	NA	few	CASSLFYGRTNTGELFF	TGTGCCAGCAGCTTATTTTATGGCAGAACGAACACCGGGGAGCTGTTTTTT
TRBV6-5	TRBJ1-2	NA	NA	CASSYSDLVGRGGYTF	TGTGCCAGCAGTTACTCGGACCTAGTGGGAAGGGGTGGCTACACCTTC
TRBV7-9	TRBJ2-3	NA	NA	CASSEYGVNTDTQYF	TGTGCCAGCAGCGAATATGGAGTAAACACAGATACGCAGTATTTT
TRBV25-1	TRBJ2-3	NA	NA	CASSEESDTQYF	TGTGCCAGCAGTGAAGAGTCAGATACGCAGTATTTT
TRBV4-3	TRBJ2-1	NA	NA	CASSQVSSREQFF	TGCGCCAGCAGCCAAGTCTCGAGCAGGGAGCAGTTCTTC
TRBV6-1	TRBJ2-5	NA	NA	CASSTGDQETQYF	TGTGCCAGCAGTACGGGGGATCAAGAGACCCAGTACTTC
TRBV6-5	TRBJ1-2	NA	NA	CASSPGNYGYTF	TGTGCCAGCAGTCCAGGGAACTATGGCTACACCTTC
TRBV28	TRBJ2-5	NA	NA	CASSAPGLSETQYF	TGTGCCAGCAGTGCCCCAGGGTTGTCAGAGACCCAGTACTTC
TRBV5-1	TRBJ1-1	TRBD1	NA	CASSRMDRGGTEAFF	TGCGCCAGCAGCCGGATGGACAGGGGTGGTACTGAAGCTTTCTTT
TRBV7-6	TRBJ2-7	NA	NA	CASSLGTADGQYF	TGTGCCAGCAGCTTAGGAACAGCGGATGGGCAGTACTTC
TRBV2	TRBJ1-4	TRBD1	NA	CASSPQGGEKLFF	TGTGCCAGCAGCCCACAGGGGGGAGAAAAACTGTTTTTT
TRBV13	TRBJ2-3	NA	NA	CASSLGDIPRGDTQYF	TGTGCCAGCAGCTTAGGGGACATCCCTCGCGGAGATACGCAGTATTTT
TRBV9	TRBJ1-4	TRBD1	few	CASSPWTGGGEKLFF	TGTGCCAGCAGCCCCTGGACAGGGGGCGGTGAAAAACTGTTTTTT
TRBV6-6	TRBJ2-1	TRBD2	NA	CASRGHSGTQQFF	TGTGCCAGCAGAGGACATAGCGGGACCCAGCAGTTCTTC
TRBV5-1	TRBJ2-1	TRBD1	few	CASSYGQGSYNEQFF	TGCGCCAGCAGCTACGGACAGGGCTCCTACAATGAGCAGTTCTTC
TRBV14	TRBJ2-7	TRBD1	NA	CASSRPGQGAYEQYF	TGTGCCAGCAGCCGTCCGGGACAGGGTGCCTACGAGCAGTACTTC
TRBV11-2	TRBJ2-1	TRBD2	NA	CASSTRTSGFNNEQFF	TGTGCCAGCAGCACCCGGACTAGCGGGTTTAACAATGAGCAGTTCTTC
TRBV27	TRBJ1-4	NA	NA	CASSRNRVNEKLFF	TGTGCCAGCAGCCGAAACAGGGTGAATGAAAAACTGTTTTTT
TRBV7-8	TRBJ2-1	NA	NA	CASSLVVLAANSNEQFF	TGTGCCAGCAGCCTCGTCGTGTTAGCGGCGAATTCCAATGAGCAGTTCTTC
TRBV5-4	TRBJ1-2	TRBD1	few	CASSLDGGQGIGYTF	TGTGCCAGCAGCCTGGATGGTGGACAGGGGATAGGCTACACCTTC
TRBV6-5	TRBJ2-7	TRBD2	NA	CASSLLAGASEQYF	TGTGCCAGCAGCCTACTAGCGGGAGCTAGCGAGCAGTACTTC
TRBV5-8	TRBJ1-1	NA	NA	CASSRDTEAFF	TGTGCCAGCAGCCGTGACACTGAAGCTTTCTTT
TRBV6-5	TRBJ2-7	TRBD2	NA	CASSYGRGGPYEQYF	TGTGCCAGCAGTTACGGGCGGGGGGGCCCTTACGAGCAGTACTTC
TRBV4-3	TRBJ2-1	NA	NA	CASSQVTSRGDNEQFF	TGCGCCAGCAGCCAGGTAACCTCCCGGGGAGACAATGAGCAGTTCTTC
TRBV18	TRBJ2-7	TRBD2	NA	CASSPPLWTSGRGPYEQYF	TGTGCCAGCTCACCACCTCTTTGGACTAGCGGGAGGGGTCCATACGAGCAGTACTTC
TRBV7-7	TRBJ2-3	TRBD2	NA	CASSQGLAGPTDTQYF	TGTGCTAGCAGCCAGGGACTAGCGGGGCCTACAGATACGCAGTATTTT
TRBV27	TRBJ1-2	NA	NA	CASSNGVYGYTF	TGTGCCAGCAGCAACGGAGTCTATGGCTACACCTTC
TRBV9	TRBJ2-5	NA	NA	CASSGATETQYF	TGTGCCAGCAGCGGGGCAACGGAGACCCAGTACTTC
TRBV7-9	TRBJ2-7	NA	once	CASSHTGDEQYF	TGTGCCAGCAGCCACACGGGGGACGAGCAGTACTTC
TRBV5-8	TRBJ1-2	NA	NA	CASSPPGRDSAYGYTF	TGTGCCAGCAGCCCCCCGGGCCGCGATAGCGCTTATGGCTACACCTTC
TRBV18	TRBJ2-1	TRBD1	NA	CASQSGQIYNEQFF	TGTGCCAGCCAGTCGGGACAGATATACAATGAGCAGTTCTTC
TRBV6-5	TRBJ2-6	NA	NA	CASSPSTSGANVLTF	TGTGCCAGCAGTCCCTCGACTAGTGGGGCCAACGTCCTGACTTTC
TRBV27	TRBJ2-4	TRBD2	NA	CASSMRLAGLAKNIQYF	TGTGCCAGCAGTATGCGACTAGCGGGATTGGCCAAAAACATTCAGTACTTC
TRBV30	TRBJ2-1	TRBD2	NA	CAWSLAGVNEQFF	TGTGCCTGGAGCCTAGCGGGGGTTAATGAGCAGTTCTTC
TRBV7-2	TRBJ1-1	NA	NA	CASRSTENTEAFF	TGTGCCAGCAGGTCGACAGAGAACACTGAAGCTTTCTTT
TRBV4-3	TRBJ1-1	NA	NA	CASSQEKGDLGEAFF	TGCGCCAGCAGCCAAGAAAAAGGGGATTTGGGGGAAGCTTTCTTT
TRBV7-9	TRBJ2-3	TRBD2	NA	CASSSGLAGGGRTDTQYF	TGTGCCAGCAGCTCGGGACTAGCGGGAGGTGGGCGCACAGATACGCAGTATTTT
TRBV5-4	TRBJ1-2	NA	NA	CASSLPQGNYGYTF	TGTGCCAGCAGCTTGCCTCAGGGAAACTATGGCTACACCTTC
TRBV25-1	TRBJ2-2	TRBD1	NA	CASGAPSRQGNTGELFF	TGTGCCAGCGGGGCTCCCAGCCGACAGGGGAACACCGGGGAGCTGTTTTTT
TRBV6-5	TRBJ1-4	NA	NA	CASTQTTGPNEKLFF	TGTGCCAGCACACAGACCACAGGGCCAAATGAAAAACTGTTTTTT
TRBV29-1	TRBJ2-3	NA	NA	CSVEGGVHADTQYF	TGCAGCGTTGAAGGCGGGGTCCACGCAGATACGCAGTATTTT
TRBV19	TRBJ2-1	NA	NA	CASSLGQLSYNEQFF	TGTGCCAGTAGTCTAGGACAGTTATCCTACAATGAGCAGTTCTTC
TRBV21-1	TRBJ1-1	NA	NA	CASSLRQRGNTEAFF	TGTGCCAGCAGCCTTCGACAGCGGGGGAACACTGAAGCTTTCTTT
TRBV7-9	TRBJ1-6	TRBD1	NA	CASSSTMTGANSPLHF	TGTGCCAGCAGCTCAACCATGACAGGGGCAAATTCACCCCTCCACTTT
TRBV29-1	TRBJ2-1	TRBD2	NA	CSARTSGGAFEQFF	TGCAGCGCGAGGACTAGCGGGGGGGCATTTGAGCAGTTCTTC
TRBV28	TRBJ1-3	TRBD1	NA	CASNYRGPGNTIYF	TGTGCCAGCAACTACAGGGGACCCGGAAACACCATATATTTT
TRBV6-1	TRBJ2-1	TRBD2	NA	CASGLAGYNEQFF	TGTGCCAGCGGACTAGCGGGGTACAATGAGCAGTTCTTC
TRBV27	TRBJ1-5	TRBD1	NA	CASSPGTGIQPQHF	TGTGCCAGCAGCCCCGGGACAGGGATTCAGCCCCAGCATTTT
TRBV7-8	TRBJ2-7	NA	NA	CASSLEWQGSYEQYF	TGTGCCAGCAGCTTAGAATGGCAGGGCTCCTACGAGCAGTACTTC